Listed below are T cell receptor beta chains from one sample, sequenced in a study of blood T cell repertoires in COVID-19. Libraries were prepared by immunoSEQ multiplex PCR; TCRdb keeps only in-frame clonotypes and omits some of them. Among around 110,000 clones listed, 86% were seen once. Sequences were obtained from peripheral blood. The receptors here all came from a man aged 40-49 years with acute or convalescent COVID-19. The CDR3 runs from the conserved cysteine through the conserved F or W. Fields, in order: D gene, J gene, clone size, V gene, CDR3 protein, CDR3 DNA. A D gene is named only where the DNA matches it firmly. Size is omitted from some rows. Given values are once, few, many or a class for expanded clones.

d_call: -
j_call: TRBJ2-2
clone_size: -
v_call: TRBV12-5
cdr3_aa: CASGSPFRGGGELFF
cdr3_nt: TGTGCTAGTGGTTCACCTTTTCGGGGTGGCGGGGAGCTGTTTTTT

d_call: -
j_call: TRBJ2-5
clone_size: -
v_call: TRBV5-4
cdr3_aa: CASSLALGASETQYF
cdr3_nt: TGTGCCAGCAGCTTGGCCTTAGGGGCTTCAGAGACCCAGTACTTC

d_call: -
j_call: TRBJ1-5
clone_size: -
v_call: TRBV30
cdr3_aa: CAWSEGIYQPQHF
cdr3_nt: TGTGCCTGGAGTGAGGGGATTTATCAGCCCCAGCATTTT

d_call: -
j_call: TRBJ2-1
clone_size: -
v_call: TRBV23-1
cdr3_aa: CASSQSQGALTYNEQFF
cdr3_nt: TGCGCCAGCAGTCAATCTCAAGGGGCCTTAACCTACAATGAGCAGTTCTTC

d_call: TRBD1
j_call: TRBJ2-7
clone_size: -
v_call: TRBV11-2
cdr3_aa: CASSLSTGVSSYEQYF
cdr3_nt: TGTGCCAGCAGCCTATCGACAGGGGTAAGCTCCTACGAGCAGTACTTC

d_call: TRBD2
j_call: TRBJ2-7
clone_size: -
v_call: TRBV5-1
cdr3_aa: CASSSGLAGGHEQYF
cdr3_nt: TGCGCCAGCAGTTCCGGACTAGCGGGAGGCCACGAGCAGTACTTC

d_call: TRBD1
j_call: TRBJ1-6
clone_size: -
v_call: TRBV5-1
cdr3_aa: CASSLAGTGTSPLHF
cdr3_nt: TGCGCCAGCAGCTTGGCCGGGACAGGGACTTCACCCCTCCACTTT

d_call: -
j_call: TRBJ2-2
clone_size: -
v_call: TRBV25-1
cdr3_aa: CASSIGAEICTGELFF
cdr3_nt: TGTGCCAGCAGTATAGGGGCAGAAATTTGCACCGGGGAGCTGTTTTTT

d_call: -
j_call: TRBJ2-5
clone_size: -
v_call: TRBV18
cdr3_aa: CASSPPPGDGETQYF
cdr3_nt: TGTGCCAGCTCACCACCCCCCGGGGATGGCGAGACCCAGTACTTC

d_call: -
j_call: TRBJ2-2
clone_size: -
v_call: TRBV7-2
cdr3_aa: CASSLALLIANTGELFF
cdr3_nt: TGTGCCAGCAGCTTAGCTCTTCTGATAGCGAACACCGGGGAGCTGTTTTTT

d_call: -
j_call: TRBJ1-1
clone_size: -
v_call: TRBV5-1
cdr3_aa: CASSLRLGATEAFF
cdr3_nt: TGCGCCAGCAGCTTGCGCTTGGGGGCCACTGAAGCTTTCTTT

d_call: TRBD1
j_call: TRBJ2-3
clone_size: -
v_call: TRBV5-1
cdr3_aa: CASSFDGDRGTDTQYF
cdr3_nt: TGCGCCAGCAGCTTCGATGGGGACAGGGGCACAGATACGCAGTATTTT

d_call: -
j_call: TRBJ1-2
clone_size: -
v_call: TRBV19
cdr3_aa: CASSLDSNLNYGYTF
cdr3_nt: TGTGCCAGTAGTCTTGACAGCAACCTAAACTATGGCTACACCTTC

d_call: TRBD1
j_call: TRBJ1-1
clone_size: -
v_call: TRBV12-3/TRBV12-4
cdr3_aa: CASTRDRLLEAFF
cdr3_nt: TGTGCCAGCACCCGGGACAGGCTACTTGAAGCTTTCTTT

d_call: -
j_call: TRBJ2-3
clone_size: once
v_call: TRBV2
cdr3_aa: CASLSTDTQYF
cdr3_nt: TGTGCCAGCCTCAGCACAGATACGCAGTATTTT

d_call: TRBD1
j_call: TRBJ2-2
clone_size: -
v_call: TRBV5-1
cdr3_aa: CASSPGQGMTGELFF
cdr3_nt: TGCGCCAGCAGCCCGGGACAGGGGATGACCGGGGAGCTGTTTTTT

d_call: -
j_call: TRBJ2-4
clone_size: -
v_call: TRBV6-5
cdr3_aa: CASSYRGAGKNIQYF
cdr3_nt: TGTGCCAGCAGTTATCGGGGGGCTGGCAAAAACATTCAGTACTTC

d_call: -
j_call: TRBJ2-1
clone_size: few
v_call: TRBV13
cdr3_aa: CASSFGSGVGEQFF
cdr3_nt: TGTGCCAGCAGCTTCGGGTCGGGAGTTGGGGAGCAGTTCTTC

d_call: -
j_call: TRBJ2-7
clone_size: once
v_call: TRBV11-2
cdr3_aa: CASSLGRQNYEQYF
cdr3_nt: TGTGCCAGCAGCTTAGGCAGACAGAACTACGAGCAGTACTTC

d_call: -
j_call: TRBJ2-5
clone_size: -
v_call: TRBV6-5
cdr3_aa: CASSLEGETQYF
cdr3_nt: TGTGCCAGCAGCCTGGAGGGGGAGACCCAGTACTTC

d_call: -
j_call: TRBJ2-6
clone_size: once
v_call: TRBV2
cdr3_aa: CASSQEQGLGGANVLTF
cdr3_nt: TGTGCCAGCAGTCAGGAACAGGGTTTAGGAGGGGCCAACGTCCTGACTTTC

d_call: TRBD2
j_call: TRBJ2-1
clone_size: -
v_call: TRBV2
cdr3_aa: CASSAGTSPSNEQFF
cdr3_nt: TGTGCCAGCAGCGCCGGGACTAGCCCTTCCAATGAGCAGTTCTTC

d_call: TRBD1
j_call: TRBJ1-4
clone_size: -
v_call: TRBV2
cdr3_aa: CASSGGGTNEKLFF
cdr3_nt: TGTGCCAGCAGTGGAGGGGGCACTAATGAAAAACTGTTTTTT

d_call: TRBD1
j_call: TRBJ2-7
clone_size: -
v_call: TRBV18
cdr3_aa: CASSLSGQGIQQAYEQYF
cdr3_nt: TGTGCCAGCTCCCTCTCTGGACAGGGAATTCAACAAGCCTACGAGCAGTACTTC

d_call: -
j_call: TRBJ2-2
clone_size: -
v_call: TRBV9
cdr3_aa: CASSVGQGSYTGELFF
cdr3_nt: TGTGCCAGCAGCGTAGGGCAGGGGTCTTACACCGGGGAGCTGTTTTTT

d_call: -
j_call: TRBJ1-2
clone_size: -
v_call: TRBV30
cdr3_aa: CAWSALYGLGYGYTF
cdr3_nt: TGTGCCTGGAGTGCATTATATGGGCTTGGCTATGGCTACACCTTC

d_call: -
j_call: TRBJ2-1
clone_size: -
v_call: TRBV6-2/TRBV6-3
cdr3_aa: CASSYSPVNNEQFF
cdr3_nt: TGTGCCAGCAGTTACTCCCCGGTGAACAATGAGCAGTTCTTC

d_call: -
j_call: TRBJ1-5
clone_size: -
v_call: TRBV30
cdr3_aa: CAWSMGGDQPQHF
cdr3_nt: TGTGCCTGGAGTATGGGCGGGGATCAGCCCCAGCATTTT

d_call: -
j_call: TRBJ1-3
clone_size: -
v_call: TRBV4-1
cdr3_aa: CASTPTESGNTIYF
cdr3_nt: TGCGCCAGCACCCCAACGGAGTCTGGAAACACCATATATTTT

d_call: -
j_call: TRBJ1-1
clone_size: -
v_call: TRBV7-9
cdr3_aa: CASSLDQGTEAFF
cdr3_nt: TGTGCCAGCAGCTTAGACCAGGGGACTGAAGCTTTCTTT

d_call: -
j_call: TRBJ2-3
clone_size: -
v_call: TRBV19
cdr3_aa: CASSRRDSSTDTQYF
cdr3_nt: TGTGCCAGTAGTCGACGGGATTCTAGCACAGATACGCAGTATTTT

d_call: TRBD1
j_call: TRBJ1-2
clone_size: -
v_call: TRBV12-3/TRBV12-4
cdr3_aa: CASSRQGPAGYTF
cdr3_nt: TGTGCCAGCAGTAGACAGGGTCCAGCTGGCTACACCTTC

d_call: TRBD1
j_call: TRBJ1-5
clone_size: -
v_call: TRBV6-5
cdr3_aa: CATRDRGPGQPQHF
cdr3_nt: TGTGCCACCAGGGACAGGGGGCCGGGTCAGCCCCAGCATTTT

d_call: -
j_call: TRBJ2-5
clone_size: -
v_call: TRBV7-7
cdr3_aa: CASSLNGGRQETQYF
cdr3_nt: TGTGCTAGCAGCTTAAACGGGGGGCGCCAAGAGACCCAGTACTTC

d_call: -
j_call: TRBJ1-1
clone_size: -
v_call: TRBV4-1
cdr3_aa: CASSQVLRGEAFF
cdr3_nt: TGCGCCAGCAGCCAAGTTCTCCGGGGTGAAGCTTTCTTT

d_call: -
j_call: TRBJ1-1
clone_size: once
v_call: TRBV21-1
cdr3_aa: CASNHRGLSFF
cdr3_nt: TGTGCCAGCAACCACAGGGGGTTGTCTTTCTTT

d_call: TRBD2
j_call: TRBJ2-2
clone_size: -
v_call: TRBV27
cdr3_aa: CASSLFLGGLAGAGELFF
cdr3_nt: TGTGCCAGCAGTTTGTTTCTCGGGGGACTAGCGGGAGCCGGGGAGCTGTTTTTT

d_call: -
j_call: TRBJ2-7
clone_size: -
v_call: TRBV2
cdr3_aa: CASSEDRAYDYEQYF
cdr3_nt: TGTGCCAGCAGTGAGGACAGAGCTTATGATTACGAGCAGTACTTC

d_call: -
j_call: TRBJ2-2
clone_size: -
v_call: TRBV5-8
cdr3_aa: CASSLGSTGELFF
cdr3_nt: TGTGCCAGCAGCTTGGGTAGCACCGGGGAGCTGTTTTTT

d_call: TRBD1
j_call: TRBJ1-4
clone_size: -
v_call: TRBV4-1
cdr3_aa: CASSQASTGQGNEKLFF
cdr3_nt: TGCGCCAGCAGCCAAGCTTCCACGGGACAGGGAAACGAAAAACTGTTTTTT